Listed here are 14 T cell receptor beta chains from one sample, sequenced in a study of brain T cells in children with intractable seizures. The time point is: blood from clinic visit 5 months post-surgery; TSC patient then seizure free. Only in-frame clones appear in the TCRdb table, and some are missing; sequencing was by immunoSEQ multiplex PCR. The sample comprises about 340,000 clones, 93% of which are singletons, and 5.7% rests with the top ten. The material was peripheral blood, obtained more than 4 months after surgery. These receptors came from a boy younger than two with tuberous sclerosis and intractable seizures.

The J gene is TRBJ2-7, the V gene TRBV4-2; 12 nucleotides line up with TRBD2. J gave up 6 bases and V 3 bases, and 6 bases lay outside the gene matches. There are 15 residues in the CDR3. The germline gives CDR1 LGHNA, CDR2 YNFKEQ. CDR3 sequence reads: CASSHVLAGGLEQYF. Here the CDR3 DNA reads TGTGCCAGCAGCCACGTTCTAGCGGGAGGGCTCGAGCAGTACTTC.

The V and J genes are TRBV5-6 and TRBJ1-4; D might be TRBD1 (5 bases). The CDR3 runs to 17 residues. Germline CDR1 SGHDT, CDR2 YYEEEE. V was pared by 0 bases and J by 1 base, with 13 bases between. The CDR3 loop reads CASSLVIQGQTNEKLFF. CDR3 DNA sequence: TGTGCCAGCAGCTTGGTCATCCAGGGTCAAACTAATGAAAAACTGTTTTTT. Combining the CDR3 with reference TRBV5-6 and TRBJ1-4 gives the whole variable domain DAGVTQSPTHLIKTRGQQVTLRCSPKSGHDTVSWYQQALGQGPQFIFQYYEEEERQRGNFPDRFSGHQFPNYSSELNVNALLLGDSALYLCASSLVIQGQTNEKLFFGSGTQLSVL.

The chain links TRBV5-1 to TRBJ2-7, with TRBD2 matching over 7 bases. Germline lookup yields CDR1 SGHRS and CDR2 YFSETQ. This CDR3 contains 16 residues. Trimming took 0 bases from V and 2 from J; bases not matched to a gene: 8. CDR3 in amino acids: CASSLEGGRATYEQYF. The CDR3 nucleotides read TGCGCCAGCAGCTTGGAGGGAGGGAGGGCAACCTACGAGCAGTACTTC.

This clone was seen a single time. V gene TRBV5-4 combines with J gene TRBJ2-1; D is perhaps TRBD1 (6 bases). This CDR3 region has 15 residues. Germline V gene sequence: CDR1 SGHNT, CDR2 YYREEE (reference sequence). Deletions cut 4 bases from V and 1 base from J, with 12 bases between. The CDR3 DNA follows: TGTGCCAGCAGCCGCGGACAGCCTTCCTACAATGAGCAGTTCTTC. This gives the protein CASSRGQPSYNEQFF.

V is TRBV19 and J is TRBJ2-7; no firm D call. Germline-derived CDR1 and CDR2 are LNHDA and SQIVND (reference sequence). This CDR3 has 14 residues. Trimming cost V 5 bases and J 2 bases, with 13 bases left between them. DNA of the CDR3: TGTGCCAGTAGTGACCAGCGCAGCACCTACGAGCAGTACTTC. It yields the protein CASSDQRSTYEQYF. Full variable domain (missing parts from reference TRBV19 and TRBJ2-7): DGGITQSPKYLFRKEGQNVTLSCEQNLNHDAMYWYRQDPGQGLRLIYYSQIVNDFQKGDIAEGYSVSREKKESFPLTVTSAQKNPTAFYLCASSDQRSTYEQYFGPGTRLTVT.

The count of this clone is one. The rearrangement uses TRBV27 and TRBJ2-7, with TRBD2 matching over 11 bases. Germline CDR1 reads MNHEY; CDR2 reads SMNVEV (reference sequence). The V segment lost 0 bases and the J segment 3 bases; nucleotides outside the gene matches: 4. The length of the CDR3 is 16 residues. The CDR3 spells CASSLSTSGVLYEQYF. The CDR3 DNA sequence: TGTGCCAGCAGTTTATCGACTAGCGGGGTCCTCTACGAGCAGTACTTC.

The chain employs TRBV9 and TRBJ2-3; 10 bases agree with TRBD2. V gave up 2 bases and J gave up 4 bases; unmatched junction bases: 4. This CDR3 comprises 15 residues. CDR1 and CDR2 (germline): SGDLS, YYNGEE. CDR3 coding DNA: TGTGCCAGCAGCGTCCCTAGCGGGAGCCCAGATACGCAGTATTTT. This encodes CASSVPSGSPDTQYF.

The chain couples TRBV11-2 to TRBJ2-3; 8 nucleotides line up with TRBD2. CDR1 SGHAT and CDR2 FQNNGV come from the germline V gene. The CDR3 extends over 16 amino acids. V shed 5 bases, J shed 2 bases, and the junction held 9 bases outside the gene matches. The CDR3 bases are TGTGCCAGCAGCGGGGGAAAGCGGGGGCCCACAGATACGCAGTATTTT. This sequence encodes CASSGGKRGPTDTQYF.

V and J are TRBV7-3 and TRBJ2-2; D unclear. The CDR3 covers 14 residues. Per the germline V gene, CDR1 is SGHTA and CDR2 is FQGTGA. V lost 2 bases and J 0 bases, leaving 4 bases between the germline ends. CDR3 bases: TGTGCCAGCAGCTTAGACCCGAACACCGGGGAGCTGTTTTTT. It is translated as CASSLDPNTGELFF.

The chain couples TRBV6-1 to TRBJ1-5; 8 bases match TRBD1. Germline CDR1 reads MNHNS; CDR2 reads SASEGT. CDR3 length: 16 residues. V dropped 2 bases and J dropped 3; count of bases not matched to a gene: 6. CDR3 sequence reads: CASSEPRQGINQPQHF. The DNA for the CDR3 is TGTGCCAGCAGTGAACCACGACAGGGGATCAATCAGCCCCAGCATTTT.

The rearrangement links TRBV2 to TRBJ2-2; D not resolved. Trimming pared 3 bases from V and 0 bases from J, leaving 8 bases between. CDR3 length equals 15 residues. Germline CDR1 reads SNHLY; CDR2 reads FYNNEI. CDR3 region: CASSDGYANTGELFF. The CDR3 coding sequence is TGTGCCAGCAGTGACGGGTACGCGAACACCGGGGAGCTGTTTTTT.

The chain has TRBV12-3 or TRBV12-4 and TRBJ1-4; D is undetermined. The V end was cut by 3 bases, the J end by 4 bases, with 6 bases between. The CDR3 is 13 residues long. CDR3 in DNA: TGTGCCAGCAGTTTGGATCTTAATGAAAAACTGTTTTTT. This encodes CASSLDLNEKLFF.

This clone was observed once. The rearrangement uses TRBV4-1 and TRBJ2-3, with D possibly TRBD2 on 6 matching bases. The V gene lost 1 base and the J gene lost 4 bases, with 15 bases spanning the gap. The germline gives CDR1 MGHRA, CDR2 YSYEKL. CDR3 size: 16 residues. The DNA of the CDR3 is TGCGCCAGCAGCCAAGTTGGGGGGAGACTATCAGATACGCAGTATTTT. Residues: CASSQVGGRLSDTQYF.

The rearrangement uses TRBV14 and TRBJ2-7; D might be TRBD1 (6 bases). CDR3 length: 14 amino acids. CDR1 SGHDN and CDR2 FVKESK come from the germline V gene. The germline V and J ends were trimmed by 4 bases and 2 bases, with 12 bases remaining between them. Written as DNA, the CDR3 is TGTGCCAGCAGCCCCCGGGACATCACCTACGAGCAGTACTTC. Amino acid sequence: CASSPRDITYEQYF.